One and the same sample provided the 18 T cell receptor beta chains below, sequenced in a study of T cells in Graves' hyperthyroidism and ophthalmopathy (dated by TCRdb to about 2019). Library construction relied on multiplex PCR. The run used an Illumina HiSeq 2000. Amplification of TCR beta CDR3 regions was carried out from RNA transcripts. The first round of RT-PCR for the TCR CDR3 was performed with the HTBI primer set and the Qiagen OneStep RT-PCR kit. The public reads were run again by TCRdb, first through fastp at Q25 and then through MiXCR, and only productive beta chains were kept. Here each entry gathers all rows of one CDR3 protein and keeps the most common genes and DNA. The sample yields around 760,000 distinct CDR3 sequences; roughly a third were counted once. The ten largest clones capture less than 40% of the sample. The sample comprised blood. The receptors were gathered from a woman aged 40 to 55 with Graves' hyperthyroidism.

On this clonotype itself: Mismatch with germline at one junction end may stem from a read error. This chain's CDR3 is CASSPGLAGAGEAQYF. CDR3 nucleotides: TGTGCCAGCAGCCCGGGACTAGCGGGAGCGGGAGAGGCCCAGTACTTC. This sequence joins TRBV9 and TRBJ2-5, with 14 bases matching TRBD2. The germline CDR1 and CDR2 sequences are SGDLS and YYNGEE. The CDR3 consists of 16 residues. The whole variable domain, remainder taken from reference TRBV9 and TRBJ2-5, is DSGVTQTPKHLITATGQRVTLRCSPRSGDLSVYWYQQSLDQGLQFLIQYYNGEERAKGNILERFSAQQFPDLHSELNLSSLELGDSALYFCASSPGLAGAGEAQYFGPGTRLLVL.

This chain uses TRBV12-3 or TRBV12-4 with TRBJ1-6; 11 bases match TRBD1. V dropped 2 bases and J dropped 6; count of bases not matched to a gene: 3. The length of the CDR3 is 16 residues. The CDR3 region is CASSLRTGGSNSPLHF. The CDR3 DNA reads as TGTGCCAGCAGTTTAAGGACAGGGGGCTCTAATTCACCCCTCCACTTT.

The J gene is TRBJ2-7, the V gene TRBV20-1; tentatively, D is TRBD1 (6 bases). The V gene's germline CDR1 is DFQATT and CDR2 SNEGSKA (reference sequence). Trimming pared 4 bases from V and 0 bases from J, leaving 16 bases between. This CDR3 comprises 15 residues. The CDR3, as DNA: TGCAGTGCTACCCACCCCGAACAGGGCTCCTACGAGCAGTACTTC. Translation: CSATHPEQGSYEQYF.

This sequence joins TRBV19 and TRBJ1-1, with TRBD1 matching over 7 bases. Per germline, CDR1 LNHDA and CDR2 SQIVND (reference sequence). The trim removed 4 bases at V and 3 bases at J, leaving 2 bases unmatched. The CDR3 runs 13 residues. The CDR3 spells CASSRGTDTEAFF. DNA for the CDR3: TGTGCCAGTAGTAGGGGGACAGACACTGAAGCTTTCTTT.

This clonotype was counted between two and nine times. V usage is TRBV9 and J usage is TRBJ1-2; D gene unclear. Looked up from germline, CDR1 is SGDLS and CDR2 is YYNGEE. The CDR3 contains 12 residues. V was cut by 4 bases and J by 8 bases, with 12 bases left in between. In DNA, the CDR3 is TGTGCCAGCAGCATACAGTCGGGCGGCTACACCTTC. It translates to CASSIQSGGYTF.

The chain has TRBV20-1 and TRBJ1-5, with D maybe TRBD1 (5 bases). Trimming took off 0 bases at V and 7 bases at J, with 13 bases between the two ends. Germline lookup yields CDR1 DFQATT and CDR2 SNEGSKA (reference sequence). CDR3 length: 14 residues. CDR3 in DNA: TGCAGTGCTAGAGATTTTTCGGGGGACCAGCCCCAGCATTTT. Translated, it gives CSARDFSGDQPQHF.

This clonotype was seen ten or more times. The chain employs TRBV7-8 and TRBJ2-7; 9 positions agree with TRBD1. Germline trimming cut 1 base from V and 4 bases from J; bases unmatched to any gene: 14. This CDR3 is 18 amino acids long. Germline V gene data show CDR1 as SGHVS and CDR2 as FQNEAQ. The CDR3 bases are TGTGCCAGCAGCTTAGAGTTTGTGTCCGGGACAGGGACTTACGAGCAGTACTTC. Translating gives CASSLEFVSGTGTYEQYF.

This clonotype has only a few counts. This chain links TRBV6-5 with TRBJ1-3; weak D call: TRBD1 (6 bases). The CDR3 sequence is 15 residues long. CDR1 is MNHEY and CDR2 is SVGAGI in the germline V gene. V shed 0 bases and J shed 5 bases, with 11 bases lying between them. CDR3 in amino acids: CASSYSRTARNTIYF. As DNA, the CDR3 is TGTGCCAGCAGTTACTCCCGGACAGCAAGAAACACCATATATTTT.

This clonotype occurred many times. The V gene is TRBV12-3 or TRBV12-4, the J gene TRBJ1-2, with D perhaps matching TRBD1 (5 bases). Trimming took off 3 bases at V and 5 bases at J, with 10 bases between the two ends. The CDR3 spans 13 residues. CDR3: CASSLVRDYGYTF. DNA for the CDR3: TGTGCCAGCAGTTTGGTCAGGGATTATGGCTACACCTTC.

The chain couples TRBV7-9 to TRBJ1-1; D uncertain. The germline CDR1 and CDR2 sequences are SEHNR and FQNEAQ (reference sequence). The V gene lost 5 bases and the J gene lost 0 bases, with 10 bases spanning the gap. This CDR3 is built from 14 residues. For the CDR3, the DNA is TGTGCCAGCAGCGAGGTACAGATGAACACTGAAGCTTTCTTT. Translating gives CASSEVQMNTEAFF.

Regarding this clonotype: The CDR3 does not close with the conserved phenylalanine or tryptophan, likely indicating a read error. The rearrangement links TRBV5-1 to TRBJ1-1; D is unresolved. Per the germline V gene, CDR1 is SGHRS and CDR2 is YFSETQ. This CDR3 has 13 amino acids. The ends were cut back, 4 bases at V and 6 bases at J, with 13 bases in the middle. The CDR3, as DNA: TGCGCCAGCAGCACCTACCCGACCCCTGAAGCTTTCCTT. Protein product: CASSTYPTPEAFL.

This clonotype has more than one count but fewer than ten. This chain joins TRBV7-2 and TRBJ2-2, with TRBD2 matching over 8 bases. Looked up from germline, CDR1 is SGHTA and CDR2 is FQGNSA. CDR3 length: 16 residues. V gave up 4 bases and J gave up 3 bases; unmatched junction bases: 7. DNA for the CDR3: TGTGCCAGCAGCTCCCGCGGGGGGCGTGACACCGGGGAGCTGTTTTTT. This gives the protein CASSSRGGRDTGELFF.

The V call is TRBV20-1, the J call TRBJ2-7; 7 nucleotides align to TRBD1. The V segment lost 8 bases and the J segment 1 base; nucleotides outside the gene matches: 11. CDR3 length: 14 amino acids. Germline values: CDR1 DFQATT, CDR2 SNEGSKA (reference sequence). DNA for the CDR3: TGCAGTTCCTCAGCCGGGACAGCATCCTACGAGCAGTACTTC. Translating it yields CSSSAGTASYEQYF.

This clonotype has at least ten counts. V and J are TRBV25-1 and TRBJ1-2; D gene ambiguous. CDR1 and CDR2 (germline): MGHDK, SYGVNS. CDR3 length: 15 amino acids. The V gene lost 4 bases and the J gene lost 8 bases, with 20 bases spanning the gap. CDR3 residues: CASSVSGVRSEGYTF. The CDR3 nucleotides are TGTGCCAGCAGTGTCTCCGGGGTGCGTAGTGAGGGCTACACCTTC.

The CDR3 protein is CAINRQGRLNSPLHF. CDR3 bases: TGTGCCATCAACCGTCAGGGACGGCTGAATTCACCCCTCCACTTT. The rearrangement joins TRBV10-3 to TRBJ1-6; D possibly corresponds to TRBD1 (5 bases). The CDR3 has 15 residues. Germline V gives CDR1 ENHRY, CDR2 SYGVKD. The V gene lost 7 bases and the J gene lost 7 bases, with 17 bases spanning the gap.

This clonotype was observed a handful of times. The chain links TRBV6-8 to TRBJ2-7; perhaps D is TRBD1 or TRBD2 (7 bases each). Per the germline V gene, CDR1 is MNHGY and CDR2 is SAAAGT. The length of the CDR3 is 15 residues. V lost 5 bases to trimming and J lost 6 bases, with 20 bases between them. CDR3 in DNA: TGTGCCAGCAGTGGACGTCAGGGGGGGAGCTCCGAGCAGTACTTC. As protein: CASSGRQGGSSEQYF.

A remark on this clonotype: At one of its ends the junction is not consistent with the germline gene, which may arise from a read error. The rearrangement uses TRBV5-5 and TRBJ2-2, with D perhaps TRBD2 (5 bases). The CDR3 is made up of 14 amino acids. From germline, CDR1 is SGHKS and CDR2 YYEKEE (reference sequence). Written as DNA, the CDR3 is TGCGCCAGCAGCTTGGAGAGCGACACCGGGGAGCTGCTTTTT. Its translation is CASSLESDTGELLF.

Regarding this clonotype: A read error may explain this, as a much larger clone is one base away. This CDR3 is missing its conserved last phenylalanine or tryptophan, likely due to a read error. V is TRBV7-6 and J is TRBJ1-1, with D possibly TRBD1 on 5 matching bases. V lost 3 bases, J lost 5 bases, and 19 bases lay in between. The CDR3 length is 16 residues. CDR1 and CDR2 from the germline V gene are SGHVS and FNYEAQ. The CDR3 DNA follows: TGTGCCAGCAGCTTTGATCGGACACGGGGGAGGACTGAAGCTTTCCTT. This sequence encodes CASSFDRTRGRTEAFL.